Listed below are T cell receptor beta chains from one sample, sequenced in a study of early T cells in non-severe SARS-CoV-2 infection. TCRdb fed the 5' RACE reads into MiXCR, producing one record per CDR3 protein. The sample has 50,000 or so distinct CDR3 sequences, roughly 12% seen once. Sequencing was performed on whole blood. These receptor sequences come from an adult who was a healthcare worker with PCR-confirmed SARS-CoV-2 infection or an uninfected control (not recorded which). The CDR3 runs from the conserved cysteine through the conserved F or W. Each record gives: V gene, clone size, CDR3 length, J gene, D gene, CDR3 protein, CDR3 DNA. A D gene is named only where the DNA matches it firmly. Part of the rows lack a size; the others show once, few, many or a class for expanded clones.

v_call: TRBV29-1; clone_size: few; cdr3_length: 11; j_call: TRBJ2-7; d_call: -; cdr3_aa: CSVVNRYEQYF; cdr3_nt: TGCAGCGTTGTCAACCGCTACGAGCAGTACTTC
v_call: TRBV7-9; clone_size: many; cdr3_length: 15; j_call: TRBJ2-3; d_call: TRBD2; cdr3_aa: CASSLKRGRTDTQYF; cdr3_nt: TGTGCCAGCAGCTTAAAGCGGGGTCGGACAGATACGCAGTATTTT
v_call: TRBV9; clone_size: many; cdr3_length: 15; j_call: TRBJ2-3; d_call: TRBD1; cdr3_aa: CASSVGDRVTDTQYF; cdr3_nt: TGTGCCAGCAGCGTAGGGGACAGAGTCACAGATACGCAGTATTTT
v_call: TRBV28; clone_size: -; cdr3_length: 11; j_call: TRBJ1-5; d_call: -; cdr3_aa: CASSINQPQHF; cdr3_nt: TGTGCCAGCAGTATAAATCAGCCCCAGCATTTT
v_call: TRBV2; clone_size: few; cdr3_length: 16; j_call: TRBJ2-3; d_call: TRBD2; cdr3_aa: CASSPPGTSGRDTQYF; cdr3_nt: TGTGCCAGCAGTCCCCCCGGGACTAGCGGGAGGGATACGCAGTATTTT
v_call: TRBV7-2; clone_size: many; cdr3_length: 14; j_call: TRBJ2-2; d_call: -; cdr3_aa: CASRTDTSTGELFF; cdr3_nt: TGTGCCAGCAGAACTGACACTTCCACCGGGGAGCTGTTTTTT
v_call: TRBV28; clone_size: -; cdr3_length: 13; j_call: TRBJ2-5; d_call: TRBD2; cdr3_aa: CASSPGGQETQYF; cdr3_nt: TGTGCCAGCAGTCCGGGAGGCCAAGAGACCCAGTACTTC
v_call: TRBV3-1; clone_size: large; cdr3_length: 15; j_call: TRBJ1-2; d_call: -; cdr3_aa: CASSQGPTVNYGYTF; cdr3_nt: TGTGCCAGCAGCCAAGGCCCGACAGTAAACTATGGCTACACCTTC
v_call: TRBV20-1; clone_size: -; cdr3_length: 14; j_call: TRBJ2-2; d_call: TRBD2; cdr3_aa: CSAGDPGGTGELFF; cdr3_nt: TGCAGTGCAGGGGACCCGGGAGGTACCGGGGAGCTGTTTTTT
v_call: TRBV10-3; clone_size: many; cdr3_length: 16; j_call: TRBJ1-3; d_call: TRBD1; cdr3_aa: CAISGTGVSTGNTIYF; cdr3_nt: TGTGCCATCAGCGGGACAGGGGTGTCGACTGGAAACACCATATATTTT
v_call: TRBV9; clone_size: many; cdr3_length: 16; j_call: TRBJ2-1; d_call: TRBD2; cdr3_aa: CASSVGLAGGVNEQFF; cdr3_nt: TGTGCCAGCAGCGTAGGGCTAGCGGGAGGGGTCAATGAGCAGTTCTTC